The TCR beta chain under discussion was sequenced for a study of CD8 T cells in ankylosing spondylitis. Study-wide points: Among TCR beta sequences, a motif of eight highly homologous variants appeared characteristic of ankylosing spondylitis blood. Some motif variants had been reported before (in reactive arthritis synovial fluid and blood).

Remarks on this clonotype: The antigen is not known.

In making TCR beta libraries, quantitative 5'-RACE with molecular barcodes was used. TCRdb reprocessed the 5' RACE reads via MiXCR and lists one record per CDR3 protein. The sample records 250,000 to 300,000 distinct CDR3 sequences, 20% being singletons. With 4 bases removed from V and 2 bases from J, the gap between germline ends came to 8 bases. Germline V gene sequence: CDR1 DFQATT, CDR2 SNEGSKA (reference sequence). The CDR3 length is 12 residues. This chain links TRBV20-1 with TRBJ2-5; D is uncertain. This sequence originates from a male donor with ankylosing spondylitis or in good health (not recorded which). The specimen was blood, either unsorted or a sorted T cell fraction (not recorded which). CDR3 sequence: CSATENQETQYF. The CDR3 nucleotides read TGCAGTGCTACGGAAAATCAAGAGACCCAGTACTTC.